The present TCR beta chain was sequenced within a study of T cell responses to AZD1222 COVID-19 vaccine. The CDR3 covers 16 residues. Germline-derived CDR1 and CDR2 are LGHNA and YSLEER. The germline V and J ends were trimmed by 1 base and 6 bases, with 16 bases remaining between them. Method: immunoSEQ multiplex PCR; TCRdb's copy keeps in-frame clones and lacks some. Of 130,000 or so clones in the sample, more than 70% are singletons; the top ten hold around 10%. This sequence originates from an adult in good health. This rearrangement joins TRBV4-3 to TRBJ2-1, with a weak D call TRBD2 (5 bases). Sequenced material: peripheral blood, taken on day 0 of AZD1222 vaccination. This CDR3 reads CASSQAAVGSLNEQFF. The CDR3 DNA follows: TGCGCCAGCAGCCAAGCAGCGGTCGGCAGTCTCAATGAGCAGTTCTTC.